This T cell receptor beta chain appears in the sequencing data of a study of T-cell reconstitution after alpha-beta-depleted transplantation in children. Whole-study results and caveats: Surviving recipient cells, namely T cells and thymic progenitors, were the source of high day-60 TCRbeta diversity in some patients. Expanded graft clones, several hundred of them, were reportedly the source of alpha-beta T cells about two months after transplant.

A library of TCRbeta sequences, prepared with unique molecular identifiers, was generated. TCRdb redid the calling of the PCR reads with MiXCR, one entry per CDR3 protein. The repertoire consists of fewer than 550,000 distinct CDR3 sequences, with 15% to 20% occurring once and the leading ten covering 25% to 30%. This clonotype was seen a few times. Its antigen is not identified. Germline V gene sequence: CDR1 SGHKS, CDR2 YYEKEE (reference sequence). Between the trimmed V and J ends, which lost 0 bases and 2 bases, there was a span of 8 bases. The CDR3 contains 14 residues. This clonotype was sampled from a boy younger than two who had a stem cell transplant for Wiskott-Aldrich syndrome, so the T cells may come from the graft donor. This sample comprised PBMCs, mostly from graft donor cells, obtained 360 days after TCRalphabeta/CD19-depleted stem cell transplant. This chain uses TRBV5-5 with TRBJ2-5, with unresolved D. In DNA form, the CDR3 reads TGTGCCAGCAGCTTGGTTGTCAGGCAAGAGACCCAGTACTTC. It yields the protein CASSLVVRQETQYF.